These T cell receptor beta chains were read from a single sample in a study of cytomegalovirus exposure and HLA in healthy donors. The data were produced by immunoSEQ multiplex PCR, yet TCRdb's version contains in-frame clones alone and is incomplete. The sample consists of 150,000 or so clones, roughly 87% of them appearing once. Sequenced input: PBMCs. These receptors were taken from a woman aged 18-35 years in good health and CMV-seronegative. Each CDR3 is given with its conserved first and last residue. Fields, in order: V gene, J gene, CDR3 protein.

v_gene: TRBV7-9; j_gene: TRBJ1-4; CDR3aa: CASSRRQENEKLFF
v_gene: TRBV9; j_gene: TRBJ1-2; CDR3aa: CASSVGFFSIGAANYGYTF
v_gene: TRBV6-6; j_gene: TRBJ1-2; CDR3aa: CASSYRGSFNYGYTF
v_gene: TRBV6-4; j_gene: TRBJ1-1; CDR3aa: CASRLGQGHTEAFF
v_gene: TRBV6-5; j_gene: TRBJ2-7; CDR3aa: CASTPTAGLSYEQYF
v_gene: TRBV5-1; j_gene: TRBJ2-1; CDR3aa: CASSFTGTDNNEQFF
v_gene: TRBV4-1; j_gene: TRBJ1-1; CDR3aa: CASSQPRDRVDANTEAFF
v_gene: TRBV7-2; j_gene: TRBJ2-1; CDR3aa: CASSLGGALPYNEQFF
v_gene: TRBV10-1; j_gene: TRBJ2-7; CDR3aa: CASSAGTGTSLTYEQYF
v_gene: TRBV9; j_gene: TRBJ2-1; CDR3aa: CASSVAGRGGYNEQFF
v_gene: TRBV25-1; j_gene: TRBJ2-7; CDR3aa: CASSDYYEQYF
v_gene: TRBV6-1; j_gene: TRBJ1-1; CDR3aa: CASRHGVEGEAFF
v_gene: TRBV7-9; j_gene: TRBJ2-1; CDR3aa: CAGGWDEQFF
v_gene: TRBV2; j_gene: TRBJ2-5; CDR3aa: CASSPTGGLAETQYF
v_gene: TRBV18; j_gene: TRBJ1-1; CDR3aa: CASSVGAWEENTEAFF
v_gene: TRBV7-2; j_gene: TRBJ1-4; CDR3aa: CASSIQGWSNEKLFF
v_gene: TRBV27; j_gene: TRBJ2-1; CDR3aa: CASRILAGGYNEQFF